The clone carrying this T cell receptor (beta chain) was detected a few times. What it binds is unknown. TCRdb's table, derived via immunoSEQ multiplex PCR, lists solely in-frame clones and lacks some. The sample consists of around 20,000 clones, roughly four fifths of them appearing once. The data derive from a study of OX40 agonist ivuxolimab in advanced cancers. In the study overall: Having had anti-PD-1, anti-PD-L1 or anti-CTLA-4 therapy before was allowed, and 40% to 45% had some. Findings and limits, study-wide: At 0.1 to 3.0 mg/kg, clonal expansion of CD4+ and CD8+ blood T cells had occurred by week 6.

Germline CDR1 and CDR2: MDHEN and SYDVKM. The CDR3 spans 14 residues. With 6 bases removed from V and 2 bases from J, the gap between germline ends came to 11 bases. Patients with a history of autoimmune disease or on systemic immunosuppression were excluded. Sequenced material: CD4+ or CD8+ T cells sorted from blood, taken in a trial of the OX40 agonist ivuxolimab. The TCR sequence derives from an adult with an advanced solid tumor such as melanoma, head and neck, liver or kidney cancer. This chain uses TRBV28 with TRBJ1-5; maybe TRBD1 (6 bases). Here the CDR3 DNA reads TGTGCCAGCAGAGACAGGCGTCGCAATCAGCCCCAGCATTTT. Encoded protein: CASRDRRRNQPQHF.